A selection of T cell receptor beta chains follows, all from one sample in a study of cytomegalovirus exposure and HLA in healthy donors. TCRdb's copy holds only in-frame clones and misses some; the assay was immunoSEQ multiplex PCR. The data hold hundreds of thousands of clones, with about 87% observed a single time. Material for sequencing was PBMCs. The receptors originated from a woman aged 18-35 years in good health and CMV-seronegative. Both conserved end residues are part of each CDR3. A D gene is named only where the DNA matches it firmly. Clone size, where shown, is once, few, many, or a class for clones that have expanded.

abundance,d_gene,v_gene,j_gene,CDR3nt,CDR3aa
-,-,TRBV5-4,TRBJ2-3,TGTGCCAGCAGCTCGGGGAAAACCACAGATACGCAGTATTTT,CASSSGKTTDTQYF
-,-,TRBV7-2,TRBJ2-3,TGTGCCAGCAGCTTAAGGCTGACAGCGACAGATACGCAGTATTTT,CASSLRLTATDTQYF
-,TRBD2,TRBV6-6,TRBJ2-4,TGTGCCAGCGGCCGGGGGGTAGAAAACATTCAGTACTTC,CASGRGVENIQYF
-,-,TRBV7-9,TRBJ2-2,TGTGCCAGCACCATACGGGGGACCGGGGAGCTGTTTTTT,CASTIRGTGELFF
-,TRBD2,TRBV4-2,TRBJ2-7,TGTGCCAGCAGCCAGGAACAGCTAGCGGGGAGCTTTTACGAGCAGTACTTC,CASSQEQLAGSFYEQYF
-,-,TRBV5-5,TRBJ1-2,TGTGCCAGCAGCTTTCAGGGCCACTATGGCTACACCTTC,CASSFQGHYGYTF
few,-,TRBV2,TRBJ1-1,TGTGCCAGCGTGGGCGGGGGAGAGAGCTGGGGTGAAGCTTTCTTT,CASVGGGESWGEAFF
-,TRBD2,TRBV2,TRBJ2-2,TGTGCCAGCAGTGGGGGGGGGAACACCGGGGAGCTGTTTTTT,CASSGGGNTGELFF
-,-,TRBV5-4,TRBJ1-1,TGTGCCAGCAGCTTTAGGGGAAGTGAAGCTTTCTTT,CASSFRGSEAFF
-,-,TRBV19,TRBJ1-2,TGTGCCAGTAGTAACTGGGGCGCCCTCGATGGCTACACCTTC,CASSNWGALDGYTF
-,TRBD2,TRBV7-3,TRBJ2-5,TGTGCCAGCAGCTTAGGGACTAGCGGGGTGGGGGAGACCCAGTACTTC,CASSLGTSGVGETQYF
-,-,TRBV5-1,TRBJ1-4,TGCGCCAGCAGCTTGCGGGGTCCAGCAACTAATGAAAAACTGTTTTTT,CASSLRGPATNEKLFF
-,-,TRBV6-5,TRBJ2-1,TGTGCCAGCAGTTACGACAGGGGAGGGAATGAGCAGTTCTTC,CASSYDRGGNEQFF
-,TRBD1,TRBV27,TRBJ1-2,TGTGCCAGCAGCACCGACAGGGGCAGTCGGTATGGCTACACCTTC,CASSTDRGSRYGYTF
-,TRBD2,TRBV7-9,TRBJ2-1,TGTGCCAGCAGCTTATTAGCGGGTGGGGGCAATGAGCAGTTCTTC,CASSLLAGGGNEQFF
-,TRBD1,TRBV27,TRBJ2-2,TGTGCCAGCAGTTTATGGGGGACTCGGACAGGGACGAGGAGAGAAACCGGGGAGCTGTTTTTT,CASSLWGTRTGTRRETGELFF
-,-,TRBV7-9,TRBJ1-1,TGTTCCAGCAGACAAAACACTGAAGCTTTCTTT,CSSRQNTEAFF
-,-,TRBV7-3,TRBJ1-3,TGTGCCAGCAGCTTAGCTCCTGCGGGGTTGGGGAACACCATATATTTT,CASSLAPAGLGNTIYF
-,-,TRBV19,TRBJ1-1,TGTGCCAGTAGTATTTATGGGGGCGAGAACACTGAAGCTTTCTTT,CASSIYGGENTEAFF
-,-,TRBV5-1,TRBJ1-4,TGCGCCAGCAGCGTCGAGCGTGAAAAACTGTTTTTT,CASSVEREKLFF
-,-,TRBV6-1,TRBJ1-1,TGTGCCAGCCTGACTCCCCCGAACACTGAAGCTTTCTTT,CASLTPPNTEAFF
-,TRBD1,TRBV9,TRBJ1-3,TGTGCCAGCAGCGGGACAGGGTTCTCTGGAAACACCATATATTTT,CASSGTGFSGNTIYF
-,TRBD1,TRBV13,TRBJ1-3,TGTGCCAGCAGCTCACGACAGGGGTTTGGAAACACCATATATTTT,CASSSRQGFGNTIYF
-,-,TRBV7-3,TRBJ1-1,TGTGCCAGCAGTCCTGGACATCACACTGAAGCTTTCTTT,CASSPGHHTEAFF
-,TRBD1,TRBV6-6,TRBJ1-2,TGTGCCAGCAGAAACCCCTTTGACAGGGGAAGTTTAGGCTACACCTTC,CASRNPFDRGSLGYTF
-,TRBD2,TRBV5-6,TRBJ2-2,TGTGCCAGCAGCTTGGATACGGGGAGGGGTCGGGGCACCGGGGAGCTGTTTTTT,CASSLDTGRGRGTGELFF
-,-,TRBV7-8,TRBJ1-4,TGTGCCAGCAGCCCACGGGAGCTGAATGAAAAACTGTTTTTT,CASSPRELNEKLFF
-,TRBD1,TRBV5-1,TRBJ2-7,TGCGCCAGCAGCTCCGTCCCGGGACAGGGGGCCCTATCCTACGAGCAGTACTTC,CASSSVPGQGALSYEQYF
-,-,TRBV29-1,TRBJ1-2,TGCAGCGTTGAAGGCGGGGATCTTAACTATGGCTACACCTTC,CSVEGGDLNYGYTF
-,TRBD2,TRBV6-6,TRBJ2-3,TGTGCCACCGGGACTAGCGGGGGGCCGAGCACAGATACGCAGTATTTT,CATGTSGGPSTDTQYF
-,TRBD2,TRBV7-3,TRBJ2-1,TGTGCCAGCAGCTTAATAGCGGGGAAATACAATGAGCAGTTCTTC,CASSLIAGKYNEQFF
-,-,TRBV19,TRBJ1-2,TGTGCCAGTAGTAAAGGGGGAACAGGGACCAGCTATGGCTACACCTTC,CASSKGGTGTSYGYTF
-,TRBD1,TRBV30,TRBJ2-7,TGTGCCTCGGGACAGGGCTACGAGCAGTACTTC,CASGQGYEQYF
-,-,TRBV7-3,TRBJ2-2,TGTGCCAGCAGCCTCTCCCCCGGGGAGCTGTTTTTT,CASSLSPGELFF
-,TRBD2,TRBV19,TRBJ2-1,TGTGCCAGTAGTCTGCGGGGGGGCCAGGATGAGCAGTTCTTC,CASSLRGGQDEQFF
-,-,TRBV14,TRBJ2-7,TGTGCCAGCAGCCCGGGATCCCGCGTTGAGCAGTACTTC,CASSPGSRVEQYF
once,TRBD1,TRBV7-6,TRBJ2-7,TGTGCCAGCAGCTCTCGACAGGGGCAGGCCGCCTACGAGCAGTACTTC,CASSSRQGQAAYEQYF
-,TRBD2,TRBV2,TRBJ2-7,TGTGCCAGCAAAATGGGAGGGAGGTACGAGCAGTACTTC,CASKMGGRYEQYF
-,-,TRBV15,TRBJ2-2,TGTGCCACCAGCAGATCGGCCGGGGAGCTGTTTTTT,CATSRSAGELFF
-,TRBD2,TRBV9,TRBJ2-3,TGTGCCAGCAGCCCCCTTCTGGAACTAGCGGGGGGGGGCGCTCCGCAGTATTTT,CASSPLLELAGGGAPQYF
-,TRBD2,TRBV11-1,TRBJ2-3,TGTGCCAGCAGCTTAGATGTCCGGGGGGGCATAGATACGCAGTATTTT,CASSLDVRGGIDTQYF
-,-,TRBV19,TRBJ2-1,TGTGCCAGTAGTATGAGCGGATACTCGAGCTCCTACAATGAGCAGTTCTTC,CASSMSGYSSSYNEQFF
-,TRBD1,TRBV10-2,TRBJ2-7,TGCGCCAGCAGCAGGGGGCCTTACGAGCAGTACTTC,CASSRGPYEQYF
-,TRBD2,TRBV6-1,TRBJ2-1,TGTGCCAGCAGTGGAATAGCGGGGGGGGCTGAGCAGTTCTTC,CASSGIAGGAEQFF
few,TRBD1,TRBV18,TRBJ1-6,TGTGCCAGCTCACCACAGGGGGCGGATTCACCCCTCCACTTT,CASSPQGADSPLHF
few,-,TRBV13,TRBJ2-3,TGTGCCAGCAGCTTAGGAAGTTTCAGCGGTGGATCCACAGATACGCAGTATTTT,CASSLGSFSGGSTDTQYF
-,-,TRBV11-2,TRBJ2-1,TGTGCCAGCATCTTGGGGCCATACAATGAGCAGTTCTTC,CASILGPYNEQFF
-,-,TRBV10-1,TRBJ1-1,TGCGCCAGCCAGATCGGGGTGAACACTGAAGCTTTCTTT,CASQIGVNTEAFF